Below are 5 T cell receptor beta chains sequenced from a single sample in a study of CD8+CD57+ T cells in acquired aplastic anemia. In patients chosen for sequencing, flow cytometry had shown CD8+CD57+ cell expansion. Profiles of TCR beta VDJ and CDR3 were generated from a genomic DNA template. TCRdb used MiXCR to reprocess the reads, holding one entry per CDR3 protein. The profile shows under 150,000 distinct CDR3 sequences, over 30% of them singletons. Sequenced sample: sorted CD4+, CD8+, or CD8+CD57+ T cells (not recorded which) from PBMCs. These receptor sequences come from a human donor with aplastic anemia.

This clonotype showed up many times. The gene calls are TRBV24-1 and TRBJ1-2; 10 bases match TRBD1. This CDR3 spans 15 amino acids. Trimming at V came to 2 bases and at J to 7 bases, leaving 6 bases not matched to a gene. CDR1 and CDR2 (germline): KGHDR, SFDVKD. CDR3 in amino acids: CATSDWRQGAAGYTF. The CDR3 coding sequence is TGTGCCACCAGTGATTGGAGACAGGGGGCGGCTGGCTACACCTTC.

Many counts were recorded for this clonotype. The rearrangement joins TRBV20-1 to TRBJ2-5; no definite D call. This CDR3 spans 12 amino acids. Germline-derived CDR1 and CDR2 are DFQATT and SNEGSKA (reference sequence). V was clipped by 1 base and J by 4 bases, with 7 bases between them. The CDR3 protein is CSARGLPETQYF. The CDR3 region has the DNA TGCAGTGCTAGAGGATTACCAGAGACCCAGTACTTC.

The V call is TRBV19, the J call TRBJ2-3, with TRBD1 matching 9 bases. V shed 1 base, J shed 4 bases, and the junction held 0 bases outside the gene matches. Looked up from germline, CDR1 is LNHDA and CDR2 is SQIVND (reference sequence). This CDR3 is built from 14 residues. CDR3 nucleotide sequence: TGTGCCAGTAGTATAGGGACAGGGGCAGATACGCAGTATTTT. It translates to CASSIGTGADTQYF.

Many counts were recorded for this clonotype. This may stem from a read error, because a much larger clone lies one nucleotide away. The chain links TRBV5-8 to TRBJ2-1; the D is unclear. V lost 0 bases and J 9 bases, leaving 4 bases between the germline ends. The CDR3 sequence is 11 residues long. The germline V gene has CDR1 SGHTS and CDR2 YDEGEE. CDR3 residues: CASSLGGEQFF. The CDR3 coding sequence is TGTGCCAGCAGCTTGGGAGGTGAGCAGTTCTTC.

Written as DNA, the CDR3 is TGCGCCAGCAGTGCCTTAATGGGACAGGAAGCTTTCTTT. It codes for CASSALMGQEAFF. The chain is built from TRBV10-2 and TRBJ1-1; TRBD1 matches at 7 bases. The V and J ends lost 4 bases and 8 bases, in that order; junction bases with no gene match: 7. The germline gives CDR1 WSHSY, CDR2 SAAADI. This CDR3 region has 13 residues.